The sequence of this T cell receptor beta chain was determined in a study of cytomegalovirus exposure and HLA in healthy donors. Healthy individuals who donated bone marrow served as the donors. Vbeta (60) and Jbeta (13) primers were used in the PCR. Clones were read by immunoSEQ multiplex PCR, and TCRdb kept only the in-frame ones, dropping some. The table has approximately 190,000 clones, 75% to 90% seen once; the top ten hold around 1%. V dropped 6 bases and J dropped 0 bases, with 11 bases sitting between them. Germline V gene sequence: CDR1 LNHNV, CDR2 YYDKDF (reference sequence). This CDR3 region has 14 residues.

The chain carries TRBV15 and TRBJ1-1, with D possibly being TRBD1 (5 bases). Sequencing was performed on PBMCs. The receptor was isolated from a boy between 2 and 15 years old in good health and CMV-seronegative. The CDR3 DNA is TGTGCCACCAGTCTGACAGCGATGAACACTGAAGCTTTCTTT. Its translation is CATSLTAMNTEAFF.